Listed below are T cell receptor beta chains from one sample, sequenced in a study of OX40 agonist ivuxolimab in advanced cancers. TCRdb keeps only in-frame clones here, not all; method: immunoSEQ multiplex PCR. This table holds nearly 80,000 clones, roughly 88% found once. Sample: CD4+ or CD8+ T cells sorted from blood, taken in a trial of the OX40 agonist ivuxolimab. These receptors all come from an adult with an advanced solid tumor such as melanoma, head and neck, liver or kidney cancer. Each CDR3 is given with its conserved first and last residue. A D gene is named only where the DNA matches it firmly. Size tells how often a clone was seen (once, few, many) or the class of an expanded clone, and some rows leave it out.

cdr3_aa | cdr3_nt | v_call | d_call | clone_size | j_call
CASSQGPGNTIYF | TGCGCCAGCAGCCAGGGGCCAGGGAACACCATATATTTT | TRBV4-1 | - | - | TRBJ1-3
CASNRSNQPQHF | TGTGCCAGCAATAGAAGCAATCAGCCCCAGCATTTT | TRBV28 | - | - | TRBJ1-5
CASSPRLSDEQYF | TGTGCCAGCAGCCCTCGCCTCAGCGACGAGCAGTACTTC | TRBV5-4 | - | few | TRBJ2-7
CASSVALAGPEVADTQYF | TGTGCCAGCAGCGTAGCTCTAGCGGGTCCCGAGGTTGCAGATACGCAGTATTTT | TRBV9 | TRBD2 | - | TRBJ2-3
CASSQAAGAADTQYF | TGCGCCAGCAGCCAAGCAGCGGGAGCCGCAGATACGCAGTATTTT | TRBV4-3 | TRBD2 | once | TRBJ2-3
CAVRGGAGGKYNEQFF | TGTGCCGTTCGAGGAGGAGCGGGAGGAAAGTACAATGAGCAGTTCTTC | TRBV19 | TRBD2 | - | TRBJ2-1
CASSQAGETQYF | TGTGCCAGCAGCCAAGCGGGAGAGACCCAGTACTTC | TRBV4-2 | - | - | TRBJ2-5
CASNTYRFRGHDTEAFF | TGTGCCAGCAACACCTATCGGTTCAGGGGGCATGACACTGAAGCTTTCTTT | TRBV11-2 | TRBD1 | - | TRBJ1-1
CASRPSRHEQFF | TGCGCCAGCAGGCCCTCCAGGCATGAGCAGTTCTTC | TRBV5-1 | - | - | TRBJ2-1
CASSELHEQYF | TGTGCCAGCAGTGAGCTTCACGAGCAGTACTTC | TRBV25-1 | - | - | TRBJ2-7
CASSLRVPETQYF | TGTGCCAGCAGTTTACGGGTACCGGAGACCCAGTACTTC | TRBV28 | - | - | TRBJ2-5
CASSPPSGSSYEQYF | TGTGCCAGCTCACCTCCATCAGGGAGCTCCTACGAGCAGTACTTC | TRBV18 | - | - | TRBJ2-7
CASSPRGVNGELFF | TGTGCCAGCAGCCCCCGCGGGGTGAACGGGGAGCTGTTTTTT | TRBV11-3 | - | - | TRBJ2-2
CASSVGYNQPQHF | TGTGCCAGCAGTGTGGGCTACAATCAGCCCCAGCATTTT | TRBV27 | - | few | TRBJ1-5
CASSQDPTGPVTKEQFF | TGCGCCAGCAGCCAAGACCCAACCGGGCCTGTAACAAAGGAGCAGTTCTTC | TRBV4-1 | - | - | TRBJ2-1
CASNATSGRPFTDTQYF | TGTGCCAGCAACGCGACTAGCGGGAGGCCCTTCACAGATACGCAGTATTTT | TRBV27 | TRBD2 | - | TRBJ2-3
CASSPVGGDGFYNEQFF | TGTGCCAGCTCACCGGTGGGCGGGGATGGCTTCTACAATGAGCAGTTCTTC | TRBV18 | - | - | TRBJ2-1
CASSMGWNVRPNNEQFF | TGTGCCAGTAGTATGGGTTGGAACGTTCGCCCGAACAATGAGCAGTTCTTC | TRBV19 | - | - | TRBJ2-1
CASSLDSHGELFF | TGTGCCAGCAGCTTAGACAGCCACGGGGAGCTGTTTTTT | TRBV7-2 | - | - | TRBJ2-2
CASSLGWGEREKLFF | TGTGCCAGCAGTTTAGGGTGGGGGGAGAGGGAAAAACTGTTTTTT | TRBV28 | - | - | TRBJ1-4
CASSLVTSGGGTQYF | TGTGCCAGCAGCTTAGTTACTAGCGGGGGAGGGACCCAGTACTTC | TRBV7-2 | TRBD2 | - | TRBJ2-5
CASSLLPLYDRVGSGELFF | TGTGCCAGCAGTTTGCTACCCCTCTACGACCGGGTGGGCAGCGGGGAGCTGTTTTTT | TRBV27 | - | once | TRBJ2-2
CASSVEAYGTEAFF | TGTGCCAGCAGCGTAGAGGCTTATGGCACTGAAGCTTTCTTT | TRBV9 | - | once | TRBJ1-1
CASSLRQLEETQYF | TGTGCCAGCAGCTTAAGGCAGCTCGAAGAGACCCAGTACTTC | TRBV11-3 | - | once | TRBJ2-5
CASSSGRSANYGYTF | TGTGCCAGCAGCTCTGGGAGGAGTGCTAACTATGGCTACACCTTC | TRBV7-9 | - | few | TRBJ1-2
CASSLDSGAQTQYF | TGCGCCAGCAGCTTGGATTCTGGCGCCCAGACCCAGTACTTC | TRBV5-1 | - | - | TRBJ2-5
CASSQGVAYKTTGELFF | TGCGCCAGCAGCCAAGGCGTCGCTTATAAAACCACCGGGGAGCTGTTTTTT | TRBV4-1 | - | - | TRBJ2-2
CASSLPGDEQYF | TGTGCCAGCAGCTTACCTGGGGACGAGCAGTACTTC | TRBV11-2 | - | - | TRBJ2-7
CASSLTVDPVYEQYF | TGTGCCAGCAGCCTAACTGTGGACCCGGTCTACGAGCAGTACTTC | TRBV4-2 | - | once | TRBJ2-7
CASTTRTSGLYEQYF | TGTGCCAGCACCACCCGGACTAGCGGCCTCTACGAGCAGTACTTC | TRBV28 | TRBD2 | - | TRBJ2-7
CASSLTGDPNSPLHF | TGTGCCAGCAGCCTGACAGGGGACCCTAATTCACCCCTCCACTTT | TRBV6-5 | TRBD1 | - | TRBJ1-6
CARGAGVRETQYF | TGCGCCAGAGGGGCAGGGGTACGAGAGACCCAGTACTTC | TRBV23-1 | - | - | TRBJ2-5
CASTRSGTGGQETQYF | TGTGCCAGCACCCGCTCCGGGACAGGGGGCCAAGAGACCCAGTACTTC | TRBV5-6 | TRBD1 | - | TRBJ2-5
CASSPPEETQYF | TGTGCCAGCAGTCCCCCGGAGGAGACCCAGTACTTC | TRBV11-2 | - | - | TRBJ2-5
CASSLGTQRNTGELFF | TGTGCCAGCAGCTTAGGGACTCAAAGAAACACCGGGGAGCTGTTTTTT | TRBV7-2 | - | - | TRBJ2-2
CASSDGRGADEQFF | TGTGCCAGCAGTGATGGACGGGGGGCCGATGAGCAGTTCTTC | TRBV2 | - | - | TRBJ2-1
CASSPSGRSNQPQHF | TGTGCCAGCTCACCATCGGGTCGGAGCAATCAGCCCCAGCATTTT | TRBV18 | - | - | TRBJ1-5
CASSTKNGQESYNEQFF | TGTGCCAGCAGCACCAAGAACGGACAGGAATCCTACAATGAGCAGTTCTTC | TRBV5-5 | TRBD1 | - | TRBJ2-1
CASSPPPGLPFSGNTIYF | TGTGCCAGCAGCCCTCCCCCCGGACTGCCCTTCTCTGGAAACACCATATATTTT | TRBV7-6 | - | - | TRBJ1-3
CASSPGADTQYF | TGTGCCAGCAGTCCGGGGGCAGATACGCAGTATTTT | TRBV6-6 | - | once | TRBJ2-3
CATQPARLGNTEAFF | TGTGCCACCCAACCCGCCCGCCTCGGGAACACTGAAGCTTTCTTT | TRBV19 | - | - | TRBJ1-1
CAISESIASGRPYNEQFF | TGTGCCATCAGTGAGTCTATCGCTAGCGGGAGGCCATACAATGAGCAGTTCTTC | TRBV10-3 | TRBD2 | - | TRBJ2-1
CASSRQGDGYGYTF | TGTGCCAGCAGCAGACAGGGGGACGGCTATGGCTACACCTTC | TRBV7-2 | TRBD1 | - | TRBJ1-2
CASSLRFEQYF | TGTGCCAGCAGCTTGAGGTTTGAGCAGTACTTC | TRBV5-8 | - | - | TRBJ2-7
CAIGTGWEQYF | TGTGCCATCGGTACGGGATGGGAGCAGTACTTC | TRBV10-3 | - | - | TRBJ2-7
CASTLREGELLGYEQYF | TGTGCCAGCACCCTGAGGGAGGGCGAGCTTTTGGGCTACGAGCAGTACTTC | TRBV27 | TRBD2 | once | TRBJ2-7
CASSYSGTVRNIQYF | TGTGCCAGCAGTTACTCGGGCACCGTCAGAAACATTCAGTACTTC | TRBV6-6 | - | - | TRBJ2-4
CASYGAPWEPQHF | TGTGCCAGCTACGGGGCCCCTTGGGAGCCCCAGCATTTT | TRBV28 | - | - | TRBJ1-5
CASSSRGTGKDYEQYF | TGTGCCAGCAGCTCGAGGGGGACGGGAAAAGACTACGAGCAGTACTTC | TRBV7-9 | - | - | TRBJ2-7
CASSLDVQETQYF | TGTGCCAGCAGCTTGGACGTCCAAGAGACCCAGTACTTC | TRBV5-4 | - | - | TRBJ2-5
CASSRQGRNYGYTF | TGTGCCAGCAGCAGACAGGGGAGAAACTATGGCTACACCTTC | TRBV6-5 | TRBD1 | few | TRBJ1-2
CASSTTVGELFF | TGTGCCAGCAGCACGACGGTCGGGGAGCTGTTTTTT | TRBV5-4 | - | once | TRBJ2-2
CASSLRTSGRENTGELFF | TGTGCCAGCAGTCTTAGGACTAGCGGGAGGGAGAACACCGGGGAGCTGTTTTTT | TRBV27 | TRBD2 | - | TRBJ2-2
CASSYSNSGPTQVGELFF | TGTGCCAGCAGTTACTCGAATTCCGGACCAACCCAGGTCGGGGAGCTGTTTTTT | TRBV6-7 | - | once | TRBJ2-2
CASSLGVSRGGNEQFF | TGTGCCAGCAGCTTAGGGGTTAGCAGGGGTGGCAATGAGCAGTTCTTC | TRBV7-6 | - | - | TRBJ2-1
CASMTGGSYNEQFF | TGTGCCAGCATGACGGGCGGGTCCTACAATGAGCAGTTCTTC | TRBV2 | - | - | TRBJ2-1